The next 25 T cell receptor beta chains were all read from a single sample in a study of naive and memory T cell subsets. An equimolar mix of two oligonucleotides served as the beta constant-region primer for TRBC1 and TRBC2. The ligated cDNA underwent four PCR rounds using SP2 and nested alpha and beta constant-region primers. Each CDR3 protein gets one entry after TCRdb re-called the UMI-ligation and nested PCR reads with MiXCR. The table includes 95,000 to 150,000 distinct CDR3 sequences, 30% to 45% detected once. Source material: central memory CD4+ T cells from blood. All receptors derive from a human donor in good health.

The rearrangement uses TRBV5-8 and TRBJ2-7; the match to TRBD1 covers 8 bases. The CDR3 has 15 amino acids. CDR1 is SGHTS and CDR2 is YDEGEE in the germline V gene. The V segment lost 4 bases and the J segment 2 bases; nucleotides outside the gene matches: 8. CDR3 coding DNA: TGTGCCAGCAGCAAAGGGACAGGCGCTACCTACGAGCAGTACTTC. Translating it yields CASSKGTGATYEQYF.

The chain links TRBV27 to TRBJ2-5, with no clear D. CDR3 size: 14 residues. Germline V gene data show CDR1 as MNHEY and CDR2 as SMNVEV (reference sequence). Trimming stripped 5 bases from V and 1 base from J, with 11 bases between. CDR3 protein: CASSQLVSQETQYF. CDR3 bases: TGTGCCAGCAGTCAGCTAGTAAGCCAAGAGACCCAGTACTTC.

V and J are TRBV9 and TRBJ1-3; D remains unclear. V was shortened by 2 bases and J by 0 bases, with 3 bases between the two germline ends. Germline CDR1 SGDLS, CDR2 YYNGEE. CDR3 length: 13 amino acids. CDR3 protein: CASSVISGNTIYF. The CDR3 DNA reads TGTGCCAGCAGCGTGATCTCTGGAAACACCATATATTTT. Variable domain in full (rest from reference TRBV9 and TRBJ1-3): DSGVTQTPKHLITATGQRVTLRCSPRSGDLSVYWYQQSLDQGLQFLIQYYNGEERAKGNILERFSAQQFPDLHSELNLSSLELGDSALYFCASSVISGNTIYFGEGSWLTVV.

The chain combines TRBV6-1 with TRBJ1-4, with no clear D. The V gene's germline CDR1 is MNHNS and CDR2 SASEGT. The CDR3 runs to 16 residues. Trimming took off 7 bases at V and 0 bases at J, with 15 bases between the two ends. CDR3 loop: CASTRREGATNEKLFF. The DNA for the CDR3 is TGTGCCAGCACCCGACGAGAGGGAGCAACTAATGAAAAACTGTTTTTT.

This chain links TRBV18 with TRBJ2-3, with TRBD2 as a possible D gene (5 bases). The CDR3 spans 11 residues. The V gene lost 9 bases and the J gene lost 8 bases, with 12 bases spanning the gap. Germline loops: CDR1 KGHSH, CDR2 LQKENI. CDR3 DNA: TGTGCCAGTTCCAACCGGGGTACGCAGTATTTT. Protein sequence: CASSNRGTQYF.

The chain combines TRBV4-3 with TRBJ1-6; 9 bases align to TRBD1. CDR1 and CDR2 (germline): LGHNA, YSLEER. The V segment lost 7 bases and the J segment 6 bases; nucleotides outside the gene matches: 10. The CDR3 has 16 residues. The CDR3 DNA sequence: TGCGCCAGCAACGAAAACAGGGGGCTGAGTAATTCACCCCTCCACTTT. Its protein is CASNENRGLSNSPLHF.

This rearrangement joins TRBV23-1 to TRBJ1-1; possible D gene TRBD1, 5 bases. TRBV23-1 is classed as an ORF, of uncertain function. Trimming left V 2 bases short and J 0 bases short, with 10 bases between. The CDR3 covers 15 residues. The CDR3 sequence is CASSQRRGLNTEAFF. The CDR3 bases are TGCGCCAGCAGTCAACGGCGGGGGTTGAACACTGAAGCTTTCTTT.

This CDR3 reads CASSLGTSGRAGEQFF. The CDR3 coding sequence is TGTGCCAGCAGCTTAGGGACTAGCGGGAGGGCCGGCGAGCAGTTCTTC. V gene TRBV11-2 combines with J gene TRBJ2-1; 15 bases agree with TRBD2. Germline loops: CDR1 SGHAT, CDR2 FQNNGV. V lost 1 base and J lost 10; bases outside the gene matches: 5. CDR3 size: 16 residues.

The V call is TRBV20-1, the J call TRBJ2-7; 9 nucleotides align to TRBD1. The CDR3 is made up of 14 amino acids. The V segment lost 0 bases and the J segment 6 bases; nucleotides outside the gene matches: 6. Germline V gives CDR1 DFQATT, CDR2 SNEGSKA (reference sequence). CDR3 DNA sequence: TGCAGTGCTAGAGATCCTCGGACAGGGGTCGAGCAGTACTTC. Translating gives CSARDPRTGVEQYF.

CDR3: CSASDRSGEYNEQFF. CDR3 nucleotides: TGCAGTGCTAGCGATCGGTCGGGAGAGTATAATGAGCAGTTCTTC. V is TRBV20-1 and J is TRBJ2-1; maybe TRBD2 (6 bases). The CDR3 is made up of 15 amino acids. CDR1 is DFQATT, CDR2 SNEGSKA, per germline (reference sequence). The ends were cut back, 3 bases at V and 7 bases at J, with 19 bases in the middle.

This clonotype was seen only a few times. The chain employs TRBV29-1 and TRBJ2-2; possibly TRBD1 for D (5 bases). In germline, CDR1 is SQVTM, CDR2 ANQGSEA. The CDR3 sequence is 14 residues long. Trimming removed 7 bases from V and 1 base from J, with 13 bases in between. CDR3 sequence reads: CSAKQTGNTGELFF. DNA of the CDR3: TGCAGCGCTAAACAAACAGGGAACACCGGGGAGCTGTTTTTT.

This clonotype was observed a few times. The genes are TRBV6-1 and TRBJ1-5; a weak D match, TRBD1 (5 bases). Trimming stripped 2 bases from V and 6 bases from J, with 11 bases between. There are 14 residues in the CDR3. CDR1 is MNHNS, CDR2 SASEGT, per germline. The CDR3 protein is CASSERAGIQPQHF. CDR3 sequence (DNA): TGTGCCAGCAGTGAAAGAGCAGGGATTCAGCCCCAGCATTTT.

This chain joins TRBV12-3 or TRBV12-4 and TRBJ2-1; D gene unclear. This CDR3 region has 13 residues. Trimming shortened V by 6 bases and J by 7 bases, and 13 bases separated the two germline ends. CDR3 DNA: TGTGCCAGCAGCCACGAGGTTTTGAATGAGCAGTTCTTC. This codes for CASSHEVLNEQFF.

This clonotype came up a few times. The genes are TRBV6-1 and TRBJ1-5; D gene ambiguous. Germline values: CDR1 MNHNS, CDR2 SASEGT. The V and J ends lost 5 bases and 6 bases respectively, with 14 bases between them. The CDR3 has 14 residues. CDR3 DNA: TGTGCCAGCAGTCTAGACCCTGGAAGTCAGCCCCAGCATTTT. The encoded protein is CASSLDPGSQPQHF.

This clonotype came up a few times. For the CDR3, the DNA is TGCGCCAGCAACCGTGACGGTACGAACACCGGGGAGCTGTTTTTT. It translates to CASNRDGTNTGELFF. This chain connects TRBV5-1 to TRBJ2-2; D gene uncertain. Germline values: CDR1 SGHRS, CDR2 YFSETQ. CDR3 size: 15 residues. V was cut by 6 bases and J by 0 bases, with 12 bases left in between.

The rearrangement joins TRBV6-6 to TRBJ1-6, with no clear D. The CDR3 covers 13 residues. Germline V lookup: CDR1 MNHNY, CDR2 SVGAGI (reference sequence). The ends were cut back, 8 bases at V and 9 bases at J, with 14 bases in the middle. Here the CDR3 DNA reads TGTGCCAGCCAGACGGTCCAGGTTTCACCCCTCCACTTT. Its translation: CASQTVQVSPLHF.

A single count supports this clonotype. This chain uses TRBV28 with TRBJ2-1; 11 nucleotides line up with TRBD2. The CDR3 spans 15 residues. Germline V lookup: CDR1 MDHEN, CDR2 SYDVKM. Losses at the gene ends were 5 bases for V and 3 bases for J; bases not matched to a gene: 3. The CDR3 protein is CASSDLAGGYNEQFF. The CDR3 bases are TGTGCCAGCAGTGACCTAGCGGGAGGCTACAATGAGCAGTTCTTC.

The rearrangement uses TRBV10-3 and TRBJ2-5; 8 bases agree with TRBD1. Germline CDR1 and CDR2: ENHRY and SYGVKD. V lost 7 bases, J lost 3 bases, and 7 bases stayed unmatched. The length of the CDR3 is 14 residues. The DNA for the CDR3 is TGTGCCATCAAAAAGGGACAGGTAGAAGAGACCCAGTACTTC. Residues: CAIKKGQVEETQYF.

The genes are TRBV29-1 and TRBJ1-1; D is undetermined. The CDR3 spans 16 residues. CDR1 and CDR2 from the germline V gene are SQVTM and ANQGSEA. The V end was cut by 1 base, the J end by 3 bases, with 18 bases between. The DNA for the CDR3 is TGCAGCGTTGAAGGAGTTGGTGGGCGTCCGGACACTGAAGCTTTCTTT. Residues: CSVEGVGGRPDTEAFF.

CDR3 DNA sequence: TGCAGCGTAGCCGCGGGACACGACAATCAGCCCCAGCATTTT. Translation gives CSVAAGHDNQPQHF. The chain uses TRBV29-1 and TRBJ1-5; a possible D gene is TRBD1 (6 bases). Trimming left V 6 bases short and J 3 bases short, with 15 bases between. The CDR3 consists of 14 residues. CDR1 SQVTM and CDR2 ANQGSEA come from the germline V gene.

The chain carries TRBV20-1 and TRBJ1-5; tentatively, D is TRBD1 (5 bases). CDR1 DFQATT and CDR2 SNEGSKA come from the germline V gene (reference sequence). CDR3 length: 19 amino acids. Trimming took off 2 bases at V and 1 base at J, with 24 bases between the two ends. CDR3 region: CSARISGRQGLTSNQPQHF. The CDR3 coding sequence is TGCAGTGCTAGAATATCGGGCCGGCAGGGCCTCACGAGCAATCAGCCCCAGCATTTT.

This clonotype has a count of ten or more. This chain links TRBV7-2 with TRBJ1-6; 10 nucleotides align to TRBD1. This CDR3 has 15 amino acids. Trimming took 0 bases from V and 8 from J; bases not matched to a gene: 1. Germline V lookup: CDR1 SGHTA, CDR2 FQGNSA. Here the CDR3 DNA reads TGTGCCAGCAGCTTAGCCGGGACAGGGGATTCACCCCTCCACTTT. Encoded protein: CASSLAGTGDSPLHF.

The rearrangement joins TRBV6-1 to TRBJ2-1, with D perhaps TRBD2 (5 bases). The CDR3 has 13 amino acids. Per the germline V gene, CDR1 is MNHNS and CDR2 is SASEGT. Trimming removed 5 bases from V and 9 bases from J, with 14 bases in between. The CDR3 is CASSTALVGEQFF. CDR3 bases: TGTGCCAGCAGTACGGCACTAGTGGGTGAGCAGTTCTTC.

This clonotype was picked up a small number of times. J is TRBJ2-5 and V is TRBV20-1; D is uncertain. This CDR3 is 10 amino acids long. Germline V lookup: CDR1 DFQATT, CDR2 SNEGSKA (reference sequence). Trimming took 3 bases from V and 4 from J, leaving 3 bases between them. The CDR3 spells CSARTETQYF. CDR3 bases: TGCAGTGCTAGGACAGAGACCCAGTACTTC.

The gene calls are TRBV12-3 or TRBV12-4 and TRBJ1-3; 7 bases match TRBD1. The V and J ends lost 1 base and 11 bases, in that order; junction bases with no gene match: 14. The CDR3 extends over 16 amino acids. This chain's CDR3 is CASSLVGDRVRNAIYF. Here the CDR3 DNA reads TGTGCCAGCAGTTTAGTAGGGGACAGAGTACGAAATGCCATATATTTT.